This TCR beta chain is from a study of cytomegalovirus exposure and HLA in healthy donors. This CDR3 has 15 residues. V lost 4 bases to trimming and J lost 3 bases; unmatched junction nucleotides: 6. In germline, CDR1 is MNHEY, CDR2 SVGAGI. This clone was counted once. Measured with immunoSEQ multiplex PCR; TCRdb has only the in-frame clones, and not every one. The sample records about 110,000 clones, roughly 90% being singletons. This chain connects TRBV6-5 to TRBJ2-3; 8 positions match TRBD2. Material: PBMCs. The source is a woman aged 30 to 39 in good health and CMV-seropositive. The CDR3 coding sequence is TGTGCCAGCAGTTTTGAGGAGCGGGGGACAGATACGCAGTATTTT. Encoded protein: CASSFEERGTDTQYF.